This TCR beta chain emerged from a study of metastatic and nonmetastatic thyroid tumors. Study-level information: Peripheral blood and tumor or nodule samples from malignant and benign thyroid patients were compared.

All patients were treatment-naive before thyroid surgery. Study-level results: As reported, TCR beta diversity in blood and tumor was significantly higher in malignant thyroid tumors than in benign nodules.

CDR3 length: 14 residues. Germline V lookup: CDR1 SGHNT, CDR2 YENEEA. The V segment lost 4 bases and the J segment 3 bases; nucleotides outside the gene matches: 2. Per the study methods: Clinicopathological groups of papillary thyroid cancer showed CDR3 differences that were used to build a distant-metastasis classifier. TCRdb re-clonotyped the PCR reads via MiXCR. These V and J calls are TCRdb output, not the study's own analysis. The data show 50,000 to 65,000 clones, about 3.8% seen once. The sample holds many counts of this clone. Its antigen is undetermined. Sequencing input: blood. The genes are TRBV11-3 and TRBJ2-1; 8 bases are shared with TRBD2. This receptor was identified in a female donor with papillary thyroid cancer or a benign thyroid nodule (not recorded which). Some clones in this sample may be carry-over from other donors' samples. CDR3 nucleotide sequence: TGTGCCAGCAGCTCCGGGACTAGCTACAATGAGCAGTTCTTC. Its protein is CASSSGTSYNEQFF.